This TCR beta chain was profiled in a study of cytomegalovirus exposure and HLA in healthy donors. PCR amplification relied on 60 Vbeta primers (plus 13 Jbeta primers). Measured with immunoSEQ multiplex PCR; TCRdb has only the in-frame clones, and not every one. The sample has some 100,000 clones, approximately 80% seen once. A note on this clone: Antigen specificity is unknown.

The germline V gene has CDR1 SGDLS and CDR2 YYNGEE. The CDR3 is made up of 13 amino acids. V lost 0 bases to trimming and J lost 9 bases, with 12 bases between them. Study conclusions and caveats: Reported findings show TCR beta sequences accurately forecast HLA-A and HLA-B alleles in most subjects. The majority of TCR sequences were rare, yet some public TCRs appeared in many donors. Cytomegalovirus status was reportedly diagnosed by the classifier with high specificity and sensitivity. Donors belonging to an Asian-associated ancestry cluster reportedly showed fewer N-insertions in productive TCRs than the roughly 670-donor mean, according to what a later analysis found.

This receptor was obtained from a male donor in good health and CMV-seropositive. The specimen was PBMCs. The V call is TRBV9, the J call TRBJ2-5; possible D gene TRBD1, 6 bases. The CDR3 spells CASSVGRTGSQYF. CDR3 coding DNA: TGTGCCAGCAGCGTAGGGCGCACAGGGTCCCAGTACTTC.